This T cell receptor (beta chain) was sequenced for a study of graft-versus-host responses after intestinal transplantation. As for the study in general: Every recipient had anti-thymocyte globulin induction and approximately three years of tacrolimus plus steroids.

Points from the study as a whole: Patients who carried graft-donor T cell macrochimerism also had high graft-versus-host to host-versus-graft clonal ratios in their allografts.

This clone was recorded only once. The antigen is unknown. Germline values: CDR1 SGHNT, CDR2 YYREEE (reference sequence). V shed 3 bases and J shed 0 bases, with 10 bases lying between them. This CDR3 contains 14 residues. Data came from immunoSEQ multiplex PCR; TCRdb stores just in-frame clones and leaves some out. Among roughly 120,000 clones, 85% to 95% were seen once, and the ten largest hold 1.2%. The origin of this receptor is a human donor who was the organ donor for an intestinal transplant. Sequenced material: unstimulated CD8+ T cells sorted from spleen or lymph node cells, taken before transplant. V and J are TRBV5-4 and TRBJ2-7; the D is unclear. CDR3 sequence reads: CASSSHPTSYEQYF. In DNA form, the CDR3 reads TGTGCCAGCAGCTCCCACCCAACCTCCTACGAGCAGTACTTC.